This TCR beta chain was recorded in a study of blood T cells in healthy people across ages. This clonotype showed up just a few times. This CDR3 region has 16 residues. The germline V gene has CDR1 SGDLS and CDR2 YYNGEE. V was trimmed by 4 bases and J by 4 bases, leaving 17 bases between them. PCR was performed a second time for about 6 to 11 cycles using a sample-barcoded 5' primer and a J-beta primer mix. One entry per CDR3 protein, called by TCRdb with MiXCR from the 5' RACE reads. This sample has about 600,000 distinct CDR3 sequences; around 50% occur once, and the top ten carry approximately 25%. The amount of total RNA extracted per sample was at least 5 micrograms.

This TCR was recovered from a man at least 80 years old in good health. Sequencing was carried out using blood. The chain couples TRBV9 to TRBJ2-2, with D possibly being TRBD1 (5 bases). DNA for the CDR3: TGTGCCAGCAGCTCTTCCGGACACATGTTCACCGGGGAGCTGTTTTTT. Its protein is CASSSSGHMFTGELFF.